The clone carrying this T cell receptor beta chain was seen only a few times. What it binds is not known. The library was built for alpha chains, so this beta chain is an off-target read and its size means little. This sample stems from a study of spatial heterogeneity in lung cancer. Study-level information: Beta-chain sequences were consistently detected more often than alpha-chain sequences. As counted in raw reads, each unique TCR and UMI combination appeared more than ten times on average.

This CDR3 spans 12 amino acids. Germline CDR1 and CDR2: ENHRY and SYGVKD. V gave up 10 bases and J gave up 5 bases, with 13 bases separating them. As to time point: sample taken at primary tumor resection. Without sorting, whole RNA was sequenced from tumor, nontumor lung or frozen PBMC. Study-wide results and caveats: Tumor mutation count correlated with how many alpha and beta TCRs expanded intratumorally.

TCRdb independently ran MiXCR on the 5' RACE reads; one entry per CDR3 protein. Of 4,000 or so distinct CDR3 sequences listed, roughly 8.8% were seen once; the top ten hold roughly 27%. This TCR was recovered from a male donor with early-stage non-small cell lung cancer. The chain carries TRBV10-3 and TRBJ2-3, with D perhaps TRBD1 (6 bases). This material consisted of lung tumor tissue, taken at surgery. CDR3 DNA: TGTGCCACCTCTGAAGGGGGAGATACGCAGTATTTT. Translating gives CATSEGGDTQYF.